Listed below are T cell receptor beta chains from one sample, sequenced in a study of blood T cell repertoires in COVID-19. Sequenced by immunoSEQ multiplex PCR; TCRdb stores in-frame clones only, minus some. The sample consists of approximately 100,000 clones, around 89% of them appearing once. The sequenced sample was peripheral blood. These receptors were collected from a human donor with acute or convalescent COVID-19. The donor label of this sample is uncertain. Both conserved end residues are part of each CDR3. The D gene is left open where the match is weak. Clone sizes are given selectively: once, few, many, or a class where the clone is expanded.

J gene	D gene	clone size	V gene	CDR3 DNA	CDR3 protein
TRBJ1-5	.	.	TRBV4-3	TGCGCCAGCAGCCAAGAGTCAGGCCCCAATCAGCCCCAGCATTTT	CASSQESGPNQPQHF
TRBJ2-7	TRBD1	.	TRBV5-1	TGCGCCAGCAGCTTAGGACAGGGGTCCGATCACGAGCAGTACTTC	CASSLGQGSDHEQYF
TRBJ1-6	.	.	TRBV6-6	TGTGCCAGCAGAGCGGGGTTGACGACAAATTCACCCCTCCACTTT	CASRAGLTTNSPLHF
TRBJ1-2	TRBD1	.	TRBV7-8	TGTGCCAGCAGCCTCATGGGACAGGGTTCCGACGGCTACACCTTC	CASSLMGQGSDGYTF
TRBJ1-5	TRBD1	.	TRBV28	TGTGCCAGCAGTTTCTCCGGGACAGCAAGTCAGCCCCAGCATTTT	CASSFSGTASQPQHF
TRBJ1-4	TRBD1	.	TRBV28	TGTGCCAGCAGTTTCCCCTCGACAGGGAATGAAAAACTGTTTTTT	CASSFPSTGNEKLFF
TRBJ1-6	.	.	TRBV5-1	TGCGCCAGCAGCCTGCAGGACAGCGTTAATTCACCCCTCCACTTT	CASSLQDSVNSPLHF
TRBJ1-2	.	.	TRBV28	TGTGCCAGCATTAGGGGCGTTGGGTATGGCTACACCTTC	CASIRGVGYGYTF
TRBJ1-4	TRBD1	.	TRBV4-2	TGTGCCAGCAGCCATGGGACAGCTGATAATGAAAAACTGTTTTTT	CASSHGTADNEKLFF
TRBJ1-2	TRBD1	.	TRBV6-1	TGTGCCAGCAGTGAAGTTGGGACAGGGGTCTATGGCTACACCTTC	CASSEVGTGVYGYTF
TRBJ2-1	.	.	TRBV4-1	TGCGCCAGCAGCCCCTACCTGGTCTTAGCCCGGGAGCAGTTCTTC	CASSPYLVLAREQFF
TRBJ1-4	TRBD1	.	TRBV19	TGTGCCAGTAGTATAGAGGGGGACAGGCGTGCAACTAATGAAAAACTGTTTTTT	CASSIEGDRRATNEKLFF
TRBJ2-7	TRBD2	.	TRBV30	TGTGCCTGGACCGGACCGACTAGCGGGGGGGCTGTGGGCTACGAGCAGTACTTC	CAWTGPTSGGAVGYEQYF
TRBJ1-1	.	.	TRBV30	TGTGCCTGGAGGGTTGGGAGTCGTTGGACTGAAGCTTTCTTT	CAWRVGSRWTEAFF
TRBJ2-1	TRBD2	.	TRBV5-4	TGTGCCAGCGGATCGGGGCTAGCGGGGGCCTCCTACAATGAGCAGTTCTTC	CASGSGLAGASYNEQFF
TRBJ1-6	.	.	TRBV14	TGTGCCAGCAGCCAAGAAGCCCGCTTCCCCCTCCACTTT	CASSQEARFPLHF
TRBJ2-7	.	once	TRBV5-6	TGTGCCAGCAGCGCACCGCAGGGATCTGTCCACGAGCAGTACTTC	CASSAPQGSVHEQYF
TRBJ1-5	TRBD1	.	TRBV19	TGTGCCAGTAGTGGGACAGAAAGGCGGCCCCAGCATTTT	CASSGTERRPQHF
TRBJ2-2	.	.	TRBV6-5	TGTGCCAGCAGCCTCCGACAGACTAACACCGGGGAGCTGTTTTTT	CASSLRQTNTGELFF
TRBJ2-3	TRBD2	.	TRBV18	TGTGCCAGCTCACCACCCCACGGGAGGGCCTCAGATACGCAGTATTTT	CASSPPHGRASDTQYF
TRBJ2-5	TRBD2	.	TRBV9	TGTGCCAGCAGCCTCGCTAGCGGGGGTCAAGAGACCCAGTACTTC	CASSLASGGQETQYF
TRBJ2-3	.	once	TRBV11-3	TGTGCCAGCAGCTTAGGAGCGCACACAGATACGCAGTATTTT	CASSLGAHTDTQYF
TRBJ2-7	TRBD2	.	TRBV3-1/TRBV3-2	TGTGCCAGCACCAGAGCGGGGGGCACCTACGAGCAGTACTTC	CASTRAGGTYEQYF
TRBJ2-5	TRBD2	.	TRBV7-2	TGTGCCAGCAGCTTTAGTAGCGGGGGCCAAGAGACCCAGTACTTC	CASSFSSGGQETQYF
TRBJ2-2	.	.	TRBV20-1	TGCAGTGCTCCTGACACCGGGGAGCTGTTTTTT	CSAPDTGELFF
TRBJ2-7	TRBD2	.	TRBV28	TGTGCCAGCAGTTTAGTCGCAAGCGGGAGGAACGAGCAGTACTTC	CASSLVASGRNEQYF
TRBJ2-6	TRBD1	few	TRBV6-2/TRBV6-3	TGTGCCAGCAGTTCCGGGACAGGTACTGGGGCCAACGTCCTGACTTTC	CASSSGTGTGANVLTF
TRBJ1-1	.	.	TRBV5-4	TGTGCCAGCAGCCCTACAGTACTGAACACTGAAGCTTTCTTT	CASSPTVLNTEAFF
TRBJ1-2	.	.	TRBV28	TGTGCCAGCCGTGGCGACTACTATGGCTACACCTTC	CASRGDYYGYTF
TRBJ1-3	.	.	TRBV28	TGTGCCAGCAGTTTCGGGGTCGGAAACACCATATATTTT	CASSFGVGNTIYF
TRBJ1-1	TRBD1	.	TRBV10-3	TGTGCCATCAGTGAGTGGACAGGGGTTGAAGCTTTCTTT	CAISEWTGVEAFF
TRBJ1-2	TRBD1	.	TRBV7-9	TGTGCCAGCAGCCCATCAGGGGGAGATGGCTACACCTTC	CASSPSGGDGYTF
TRBJ2-1	TRBD1	.	TRBV5-6	TGTGCCAGCAGCTTGGAAGGCCCCCCCCAGGGGGTACGCTACAATGAGCAGTTCTTC	CASSLEGPPQGVRYNEQFF
TRBJ2-3	TRBD1	.	TRBV2	TGTGCCAGCAGGCTTGACAGGGGAACAGATACGCAGTATTTT	CASRLDRGTDTQYF
TRBJ1-2	TRBD1	.	TRBV9	TGTGCCAGCAGCGCACCTATCAGGGGGCGGATAGGGGTCTATGGCTACACCTTC	CASSAPIRGRIGVYGYTF
TRBJ1-5	.	.	TRBV2	TGTGCCAGCAGTGAAGGACCAGGGTTCAATCAGCCCCAGCATTTT	CASSEGPGFNQPQHF
TRBJ2-1	.	.	TRBV14	TGTGCCAGCAGCCAGAGCGACAGAAGGGATTGGCAGTTCTTC	CASSQSDRRDWQFF
TRBJ2-1	.	few	TRBV7-6	TGTGCCAGCAGCTTAGGGTACGGGAGAACGGACAATGAGCAGTTCTTC	CASSLGYGRTDNEQFF
TRBJ2-3	TRBD1	.	TRBV19	TGTGCCAGTAGTAAAGGACAGGGGGCAAATACGCAGTATTTT	CASSKGQGANTQYF
TRBJ2-5	TRBD2	.	TRBV5-1	TGCGCCAGCACTCAAACTAGCGGACCGGGGATAGAGACCCAGTACTTC	CASTQTSGPGIETQYF
TRBJ1-5	.	.	TRBV3-1/TRBV3-2	TGTGCCACCCCCCGGTATCATCGCAATCAGCCCCAGCATTTT	CATPRYHRNQPQHF
TRBJ2-5	.	.	TRBV9	TGTGCCAGCAGCGCCGATCTAGCCACCGAGACCCAGTACTTC	CASSADLATETQYF
TRBJ1-5	TRBD1	.	TRBV2	TGTGCCAGCAGCAAAAGGGGACAGGCCAATCAGCCCCAGCATTTT	CASSKRGQANQPQHF
TRBJ2-5	.	.	TRBV14	TGTGCCAGCAGCGACGGTTTGGCTGGGGGGCAAGAGACCCAGTACTTC	CASSDGLAGGQETQYF
TRBJ2-7	TRBD2	.	TRBV19	TGTGCCAGTAGTACAACTAGCGGGAGGAGCTACGAGCAGTACTTC	CASSTTSGRSYEQYF
TRBJ2-3	.	.	TRBV24-1	TGTGCCACCAGTGAAATAGCGGAGGGCACAGATACGCAGTATTTT	CATSEIAEGTDTQYF